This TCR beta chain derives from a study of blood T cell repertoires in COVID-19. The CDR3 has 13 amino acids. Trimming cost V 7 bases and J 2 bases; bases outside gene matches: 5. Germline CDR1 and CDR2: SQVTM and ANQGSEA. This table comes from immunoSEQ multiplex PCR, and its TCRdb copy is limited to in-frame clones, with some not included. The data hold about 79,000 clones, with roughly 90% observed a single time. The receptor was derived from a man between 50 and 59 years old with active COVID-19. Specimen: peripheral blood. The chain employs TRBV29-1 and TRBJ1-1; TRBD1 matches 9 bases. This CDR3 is CSETTGGNTEAFF. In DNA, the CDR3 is TGCAGCGAAACGACAGGGGGTAACACTGAAGCTTTCTTT.